The rows below give T cell receptor beta chains drawn from one sample of a study of T cell changes during pregnancy in multiple sclerosis. Data came from immunoSEQ multiplex PCR; TCRdb stores just in-frame clones and leaves some out. The repertoire includes about 32,000 clones, about 88% of them detected once, and around 10% sits in the top ten. Sequencing was performed on CD8+ T cells from peripheral blood mononuclear cells, taken in the third trimester of pregnancy. The origin of the receptors is a female donor with multiple sclerosis, enrolled in a pregnancy study. Each CDR3 is given with its conserved first and last residue. D genes are given only for firm matches. Clone size is not always given. Where it is, it says once, few, many or a class for expanded clones.

j_call: TRBJ2-3
clone_size: .
d_call: .
v_call: TRBV6-4
cdr3_nt: TGTGCCAGCAGTGACGGGCAGGCCACAGATACGCAGTATTTT
cdr3_aa: CASSDGQATDTQYF

j_call: TRBJ1-1
clone_size: .
d_call: .
v_call: TRBV6-5
cdr3_nt: TGTGCCAGCAGTTATTACCAGGGTAACACTGAAGCTTTCTTT
cdr3_aa: CASSYYQGNTEAFF

j_call: TRBJ2-7
clone_size: .
d_call: TRBD1
v_call: TRBV25-1
cdr3_nt: TGTGCCAGCAGTCCTTACTTTACACAGGGGGCGCGCCACGAGCAGTACTTC
cdr3_aa: CASSPYFTQGARHEQYF

j_call: TRBJ1-1
clone_size: .
d_call: .
v_call: TRBV7-8
cdr3_nt: TGTGCCAGCAGCCCCCCGGGACTGCTGAACACTGAAGCTTTCTTT
cdr3_aa: CASSPPGLLNTEAFF

j_call: TRBJ2-5
clone_size: few
d_call: TRBD2
v_call: TRBV7-3
cdr3_nt: TGTGCCAGCAGCCAGGGGACTAGCGGGGGGGCCCGAGAGACCCAGTACTTC
cdr3_aa: CASSQGTSGGARETQYF

j_call: TRBJ2-2
clone_size: .
d_call: TRBD2
v_call: TRBV5-1
cdr3_nt: TGCGCCAGCAGCCGGACTAGCGGGAGGGATAACACCGGGGAGCTGTTTTTT
cdr3_aa: CASSRTSGRDNTGELFF

j_call: TRBJ1-2
clone_size: .
d_call: TRBD1
v_call: TRBV5-1
cdr3_nt: TGCGCCAGCAGCGGGGACAGGGTCTATGGCTACACCTTC
cdr3_aa: CASSGDRVYGYTF

j_call: TRBJ2-5
clone_size: .
d_call: TRBD1
v_call: TRBV10-3
cdr3_nt: TGTGCCATCAAAACAGGGGGAGGAGAGACCCAGTACTTC
cdr3_aa: CAIKTGGGETQYF

j_call: TRBJ2-1
clone_size: .
d_call: TRBD1
v_call: TRBV6-1
cdr3_nt: TGTGCCACCCGACAGGGGGAGCAGTTCTTC
cdr3_aa: CATRQGEQFF

j_call: TRBJ1-1
clone_size: .
d_call: .
v_call: TRBV5-1
cdr3_nt: TGCGCCAGCAGCGCGTCGGGGGAAAGGGCTTTCTTT
cdr3_aa: CASSASGERAFF

j_call: TRBJ1-2
clone_size: .
d_call: TRBD1
v_call: TRBV19
cdr3_nt: TGTGCCAGTACCCCGACAGGGGGCGACTATGGCTACACCTTC
cdr3_aa: CASTPTGGDYGYTF

j_call: TRBJ1-5
clone_size: .
d_call: TRBD1
v_call: TRBV19
cdr3_nt: TGTGCCAGCAGGGACAGGAGCAATCAGCCCCAGCATTTT
cdr3_aa: CASRDRSNQPQHF

j_call: TRBJ2-3
clone_size: .
d_call: TRBD2
v_call: TRBV9
cdr3_nt: TGTGCCAGCAGCGTGGGGAGACTAGCGGGGGTCGGCACAGATACGCAGTATTTT
cdr3_aa: CASSVGRLAGVGTDTQYF

j_call: TRBJ2-7
clone_size: once
d_call: .
v_call: TRBV4-1
cdr3_nt: TGCGCCAGCAGCCCCCGACGGGGTCCGTACGAGCAGTACTTC
cdr3_aa: CASSPRRGPYEQYF

j_call: TRBJ2-3
clone_size: .
d_call: .
v_call: TRBV9
cdr3_nt: TGTGCCAGCAGCGTAGTGTATACAGATACGCAGTATTTT
cdr3_aa: CASSVVYTDTQYF

j_call: TRBJ2-7
clone_size: .
d_call: .
v_call: TRBV9
cdr3_nt: TGTGCCAGCAGCGTTGGGGGCGAGACCTACGAGCAGTACTTC
cdr3_aa: CASSVGGETYEQYF

j_call: TRBJ2-2
clone_size: .
d_call: .
v_call: TRBV6-1
cdr3_nt: TGTGCCAGCAAAGGGAGCGACACCGGGGAGCTGTTTTTT
cdr3_aa: CASKGSDTGELFF

j_call: TRBJ1-1
clone_size: .
d_call: .
v_call: TRBV28
cdr3_nt: TGTGCCAGCAGAGCCCAGACAAGTAACACTGAAGCTTTCTTT
cdr3_aa: CASRAQTSNTEAFF

j_call: TRBJ2-5
clone_size: .
d_call: TRBD1
v_call: TRBV25-1
cdr3_nt: TGTGCCAGCAGTGCACAAGTGACAGGGCCAGAGACCCAGTACTTC
cdr3_aa: CASSAQVTGPETQYF

j_call: TRBJ1-2
clone_size: .
d_call: TRBD1
v_call: TRBV2
cdr3_nt: TGTGCCAGCAGAGACGCCGGGACAGGGTCGGACTATGGCTACACCTTC
cdr3_aa: CASRDAGTGSDYGYTF

j_call: TRBJ2-7
clone_size: .
d_call: .
v_call: TRBV4-2
cdr3_nt: TGTGCCAGCAGCCAAGAAAAGGCAGGGGACTACGAGCAGTACTTC
cdr3_aa: CASSQEKAGDYEQYF

j_call: TRBJ2-7
clone_size: .
d_call: .
v_call: TRBV6-5
cdr3_nt: TGTGCCAGCAGTTATTCTGGATCGGGGGCCTACGAGCAGTACTTC
cdr3_aa: CASSYSGSGAYEQYF

j_call: TRBJ1-1
clone_size: .
d_call: .
v_call: TRBV7-9
cdr3_nt: TGTGCCAGCAGCTTAGTCGGGATGAACACTGAAGCTTTCTTT
cdr3_aa: CASSLVGMNTEAFF

j_call: TRBJ2-3
clone_size: .
d_call: .
v_call: TRBV14
cdr3_nt: TGTGCCAGCAGCCGCCTGGGAGCAGATACGCAGTATTTT
cdr3_aa: CASSRLGADTQYF

j_call: TRBJ2-7
clone_size: .
d_call: TRBD1
v_call: TRBV27
cdr3_nt: TGTGCCAGCAGTTTAACAGGGGTTAACTACGAGCAGTACTTC
cdr3_aa: CASSLTGVNYEQYF

j_call: TRBJ2-7
clone_size: .
d_call: TRBD1
v_call: TRBV27
cdr3_nt: TGTGCCAGCAGTAAGGGACAGTATCCGTACGAGCAGTACTTC
cdr3_aa: CASSKGQYPYEQYF

j_call: TRBJ2-1
clone_size: .
d_call: TRBD2
v_call: TRBV2
cdr3_nt: TGTGCCAGCGGGGCTAGCGGGAGTTCGAATGAGCAGTTCTTC
cdr3_aa: CASGASGSSNEQFF

j_call: TRBJ2-7
clone_size: .
d_call: TRBD1
v_call: TRBV15
cdr3_nt: TGTGCCACCAGCAGAGATCAAGGACAGGGCTACGAGCAGTACTTC
cdr3_aa: CATSRDQGQGYEQYF

j_call: TRBJ1-1
clone_size: large
d_call: TRBD1
v_call: TRBV2
cdr3_nt: TGTGCCAGCAGGAAACAGGGGAGGAACACTGAAGCTTTCTTT
cdr3_aa: CASRKQGRNTEAFF

j_call: TRBJ1-2
clone_size: .
d_call: TRBD1
v_call: TRBV28
cdr3_nt: TGTGCCAGCAGCCCGGACAGGAGTTACACCTTC
cdr3_aa: CASSPDRSYTF

j_call: TRBJ1-2
clone_size: .
d_call: TRBD1
v_call: TRBV7-9
cdr3_nt: TGTGCCAGCAGCCCAGGGGGGAAAACTAACTATGGCTACACCTTC
cdr3_aa: CASSPGGKTNYGYTF

j_call: TRBJ1-3
clone_size: .
d_call: TRBD1
v_call: TRBV7-9
cdr3_nt: TGTGCCAGCAGCCAACCCATACAGGGGGCGGATGGAAACACCATATATTTT
cdr3_aa: CASSQPIQGADGNTIYF

j_call: TRBJ1-2
clone_size: .
d_call: .
v_call: TRBV29-1
cdr3_nt: TGCAGCGTCCCCCCCTGGAGGGGCGACTATGGCTACACCTTC
cdr3_aa: CSVPPWRGDYGYTF

j_call: TRBJ1-1
clone_size: .
d_call: TRBD1
v_call: TRBV7-9
cdr3_nt: TGTGCCAGCAGCTCCCGGGACAGGGATCGGTACACTGAAGCTTTCTTT
cdr3_aa: CASSSRDRDRYTEAFF

j_call: TRBJ2-1
clone_size: .
d_call: .
v_call: TRBV27
cdr3_nt: TGTGCCAGCAGTAACGGCAATGAGCAGTTCTTC
cdr3_aa: CASSNGNEQFF

j_call: TRBJ1-3
clone_size: .
d_call: TRBD1
v_call: TRBV6-1
cdr3_nt: TGTGCCAGCAGTGAATGGGACAGCTCTGGAAACACCATATATTTT
cdr3_aa: CASSEWDSSGNTIYF

j_call: TRBJ2-7
clone_size: .
d_call: TRBD1
v_call: TRBV19
cdr3_nt: TGTGCCAGTAGCACAGGGGCCGAGCAGTACTTC
cdr3_aa: CASSTGAEQYF

j_call: TRBJ2-1
clone_size: .
d_call: .
v_call: TRBV19
cdr3_nt: TGTGCCAGTTCGATCGGGCGGGGAGGCAATGAGCAGTTCTTC
cdr3_aa: CASSIGRGGNEQFF

j_call: TRBJ2-5
clone_size: .
d_call: .
v_call: TRBV6-6
cdr3_nt: TGTGCCAGCAGTTCGTTTGCGGGGGCACAAGAGACCCAGTACTTC
cdr3_aa: CASSSFAGAQETQYF

j_call: TRBJ2-1
clone_size: .
d_call: .
v_call: TRBV13
cdr3_nt: TGTGCCAGCAGCTTAGGGCCCGGTAATGAGCAGTTCTTC
cdr3_aa: CASSLGPGNEQFF

j_call: TRBJ2-5
clone_size: .
d_call: .
v_call: TRBV27
cdr3_nt: TGTGCCAGCAGTTTTGGGGGCGAAATAGAGACCCAGTACTTC
cdr3_aa: CASSFGGEIETQYF

j_call: TRBJ2-2
clone_size: .
d_call: .
v_call: TRBV7-6
cdr3_nt: TGTGCCAGCAGCCCCCGTGGTAGTATGATGGGCCCCGGGGAGCTGTTTTTT
cdr3_aa: CASSPRGSMMGPGELFF

j_call: TRBJ2-1
clone_size: .
d_call: .
v_call: TRBV19
cdr3_nt: TGTGCCAGTAGTATTCGGGGGAGAGATGAGCAGTTCTTC
cdr3_aa: CASSIRGRDEQFF

j_call: TRBJ2-7
clone_size: .
d_call: .
v_call: TRBV7-9
cdr3_nt: TGTGCCAGCCGTCAGGGCGACGAGCAGTACTTC
cdr3_aa: CASRQGDEQYF

j_call: TRBJ2-3
clone_size: .
d_call: .
v_call: TRBV9
cdr3_nt: TGTGCCAGCAGCGTTTCGGGCACAGATACGCAGTATTTT
cdr3_aa: CASSVSGTDTQYF